A selection of T cell receptor beta chains follows, all from one sample in a study of T cell responses to AZD1222 COVID-19 vaccine. TCRdb keeps only in-frame clones here, not all; method: immunoSEQ multiplex PCR. Of roughly 100,000 clones listed, more than 70% are singletons. The sequences come from peripheral blood, collected on day 0 of AZD1222 vaccination. The origin of the receptors is an adult in good health. Each CDR3 is given with its conserved first and last residue. Fields, in order: clone size, V gene, D gene, J gene, CDR3 DNA, CDR3 protein. D genes are given only for firm matches. Size values are once, few and many counts, or a class for expanded clones, and some rows have none.

>NA|TRBV19|NA|TRBJ2-3
TGTGCCACCCTTAGGCCCGCTGGGGATACGCAGTATTTT
CATLRPAGDTQYF
>NA|TRBV19|TRBD2|TRBJ2-3
TGTGCCAGTAGTCCGTACGGAGCGGGAGGGCCAGGAGATACGCAGTATTTT
CASSPYGAGGPGDTQYF
>NA|TRBV30|TRBD1|TRBJ1-4
TGTGCCTGTGACCGGGACAGGGGAAGTGAAAAACTGTTTTTT
CACDRDRGSEKLFF
>NA|TRBV5-4|NA|TRBJ2-7
TGTGCCAGCAGCTCACGACAGAGTTCCTACGAGCAGTACTTC
CASSSRQSSYEQYF
>NA|TRBV7-2|NA|TRBJ1-6
TGTGCCAGCAGCTTAGGGAGCTTCAATTCACCCCTCCACTTT
CASSLGSFNSPLHF
>NA|TRBV11-3|NA|TRBJ2-1
TGTGCCAGCAGACCCGGCAGCCGGGTAGGCAATGAGCAGTTCTTC
CASRPGSRVGNEQFF
>NA|TRBV7-2|TRBD1|TRBJ1-5
TGTGCCAGCAGCTTAGTGGGACAGGATAATCAGCCCCAGCATTTT
CASSLVGQDNQPQHF
>NA|TRBV28|NA|TRBJ2-7
TGTGCCAGCGGGGGGACAAACTACGAGCAGTACTTC
CASGGTNYEQYF
>NA|TRBV28|TRBD1|TRBJ1-5
TGTGCCAGCAGCCTATCGACAGGGAAAAGTCAGCCCCAGCATTTT
CASSLSTGKSQPQHF
>few|TRBV7-9|NA|TRBJ1-1
TGTGCCAGCAGCTTAGCGTGGTTGAACACTGAAGCTTTCTTT
CASSLAWLNTEAFF
>NA|TRBV5-1|TRBD1|TRBJ1-6
TGCGCCAGCAGCATGGGCCGGACAGGGGAATCACCCCTCCACTTT
CASSMGRTGESPLHF
>NA|TRBV18|NA|TRBJ1-6
TGTGCCAGCTCACCCTCCGGGAATTCACCCCTCCACTTT
CASSPSGNSPLHF
>NA|TRBV7-9|TRBD2|TRBJ2-1
TGTGCCAGCAGCTTAAGTGGTAGCGGGAGTGTTGGTGAGCAGTTCTTC
CASSLSGSGSVGEQFF
>NA|TRBV19|TRBD1|TRBJ2-5
TGTGCCAGTAGTATTCCGGGACAGGGAATGGAGACCCAGTACTTC
CASSIPGQGMETQYF
>NA|TRBV7-2|TRBD2|TRBJ2-3
TGTGCCAGCACCCGAATAGCGGGTCTTAGCACAGATACGCAGTATTTT
CASTRIAGLSTDTQYF
>once|TRBV29-1|NA|TRBJ2-7
TGCAGCGTTGAACTAGGACCCCCCTACGAGCAGTACTTC
CSVELGPPYEQYF
>NA|TRBV6-5|TRBD2|TRBJ2-2
TGTGCCAGCAGTCTTAGCGGGAGCGGGGAGCTGTTTTTT
CASSLSGSGELFF
>NA|TRBV25-1|NA|TRBJ2-7
TGTGCCAGCAGTGACCACTACGAGCAGTACTTC
CASSDHYEQYF
>NA|TRBV2|NA|TRBJ1-2
TGTGCCAGCAGTGGGCGACTGTGGGGCTACACCTTC
CASSGRLWGYTF
>NA|TRBV18|TRBD1|TRBJ2-1
TGTGCCAGCTCACTCAAGACAGGGGGGGTATCGTACAATGAGCAGTTCTTC
CASSLKTGGVSYNEQFF
>NA|TRBV27|TRBD2|TRBJ2-3
TGTGCCAGCAGTAGGGAGGGGTCAGATACGCAGTATTTT
CASSREGSDTQYF
>NA|TRBV6-4|NA|TRBJ2-1
TGTGCCAGCAGTGCGGGAGCAGGTTACAATGAGCAGTTCTTC
CASSAGAGYNEQFF
>NA|TRBV6-6|TRBD1|TRBJ1-2
TGTGCCAGCAGCCATAGACAGGGGTTCTATGGCTACACCTTC
CASSHRQGFYGYTF
>NA|TRBV7-9|NA|TRBJ2-3
TGTGCCAGCAGCTCCACCACAGGAGATACGCAGTATTTT
CASSSTTGDTQYF
>NA|TRBV6-5|TRBD1|TRBJ1-5
TGTGCCAGCAGGCCGACAGGGGGCGGCAATCAGCCCCAGCATTTT
CASRPTGGGNQPQHF
>NA|TRBV18|NA|TRBJ2-1
TGTGCCAGCTCACCACCGGCTAGTGGAGGAAGTGAGCAGTTCTTC
CASSPPASGGSEQFF
>once|TRBV20-1|NA|TRBJ2-5
TGCAGTGCTAGCTCTGGGACCCAGTACTTC
CSASSGTQYF
>NA|TRBV19|NA|TRBJ1-5
TGTGCCAGTAAAGACGGTAGCAATCAGCCCCAGCATTTT
CASKDGSNQPQHF
>NA|TRBV7-6|NA|TRBJ2-3
TGTGCCAGCAGCTTAGTTAGTAGGACAGATACGCAGTATTTT
CASSLVSRTDTQYF
>NA|TRBV5-8|NA|TRBJ1-3
TGTGCCAGCAGCAAGGGGACGTACACTGGAAACACCATATATTTT
CASSKGTYTGNTIYF
>NA|TRBV10-1|NA|TRBJ1-2
TGCGCCAGCAGTGAGTCCCCAGAGAGGGGCTACACCTTC
CASSESPERGYTF
>NA|TRBV5-4|NA|TRBJ2-2
TGTGCCAGCAGCTTGGTACAGGGCGTCACCGGGGAGCTGTTTTTT
CASSLVQGVTGELFF
>NA|TRBV7-8|NA|TRBJ1-1
TGTGCCAGCAGCCCCGTAAGGGCTGAAGCTTTCTTT
CASSPVRAEAFF
>NA|TRBV27|TRBD1|TRBJ2-1
TGTGCCAGCAGTTCCCCCTTGCAGGGGGCACGGAATGAGCAGTTCTTC
CASSSPLQGARNEQFF
>NA|TRBV7-2|TRBD2|TRBJ2-2
TGTGCCAGCAGCCCGCTAGCGGGACCCGGGGAGCTGTTTTTT
CASSPLAGPGELFF
>NA|TRBV18|NA|TRBJ1-3
TGTGCCAGCTCACCACGGAAGGGTTGGGGACCCTCTGGAAACACCATATATTTT
CASSPRKGWGPSGNTIYF
>NA|TRBV12-5|NA|TRBJ2-7
TGTGCTAGTGGCCGCGACCCATACGAGCAGTACTTC
CASGRDPYEQYF
>few|TRBV27|NA|TRBJ2-1
TGTGCCAGCAGTTTATACCCCCGGAGGGAGTTCTTC
CASSLYPRREFF
>NA|TRBV24-1|NA|TRBJ2-3
TGTGCCACCAAGGGCGGGAATACAGATACGCAGTATTTT
CATKGGNTDTQYF
>once|TRBV28|NA|TRBJ1-1
TGTGCCAGCCCGAGACAGAACACTGAAGCTTTCTTT
CASPRQNTEAFF
>NA|TRBV9|TRBD1|TRBJ2-7
TGTGCCAGCAGCCCCCACGACAGGGCGGCCTACGAGCAGTACTTC
CASSPHDRAAYEQYF
>NA|TRBV3-1/TRBV3-2|TRBD1|TRBJ1-2
TGTGCCAGCAGCCATGAAATTACAGGGGCCCCCTATGGCTACACCTTC
CASSHEITGAPYGYTF
>once|TRBV19|NA|TRBJ2-7
TGTGCCAGTAGTCGAGGGTTGGACTCCTACGAGCAGTACTTC
CASSRGLDSYEQYF
>NA|TRBV6-6|NA|TRBJ2-5
TGTGCCAGCAGTACCAACTTGGCGGGCCGAGAGACCCAGTACTTC
CASSTNLAGRETQYF
>NA|TRBV7-3|TRBD2|TRBJ2-3
TGTGCCAGCAGCTTATCCCCGGCTAGCGGAACAGATACGCAGTATTTT
CASSLSPASGTDTQYF
>NA|TRBV27|NA|TRBJ2-1
TGTGCCAGCAGTCCCCAAACCGGCCCCCATGAGCAGTTCTTC
CASSPQTGPHEQFF
>NA|TRBV5-6|NA|TRBJ2-7
TGTGCCAGCAGCTTGCGGGGGTCCCACCAGTCCCACGAGCAGTACTTC
CASSLRGSHQSHEQYF
>NA|TRBV11-1|TRBD2|TRBJ2-7
TGTGCCAGCAGCTTAGGGGGAGGGGTCTACGAGCAGTACTTC
CASSLGGGVYEQYF
>NA|TRBV28|NA|TRBJ1-1
TGTGCCAGCAGTCCCCGACAGAGAAACACTGAAGCTTTCTTT
CASSPRQRNTEAFF
>NA|TRBV6-5|NA|TRBJ2-7
TGTGCCAGCAGTTACCCCCCGGGCCACGAGCAGTACTTC
CASSYPPGHEQYF
>once|TRBV19|NA|TRBJ2-3
TGTGCCAGTAGTATAGGTGGATTTGGCACAGATACGCAGTATTTT
CASSIGGFGTDTQYF
>NA|TRBV18|NA|TRBJ1-5
TGTGCCAGCTCACCTCAGGACGGTCGCAATCAGCCCCAGCATTTT
CASSPQDGRNQPQHF
>few|TRBV7-9|NA|TRBJ2-5
TGTGCCAGCAGCTTAGATGCTACCTTTGGAGAGACCCAGTACTTC
CASSLDATFGETQYF
>NA|TRBV12-3/TRBV12-4|NA|TRBJ1-4
TGTGCCAGCAGTAATGAAAAACTGTTTTTT
CASSNEKLFF
>NA|TRBV28|NA|TRBJ1-5
TGTGCCAGCAGTTTAACTCAGCCCCAGCATTTT
CASSLTQPQHF
>NA|TRBV6-5|NA|TRBJ1-1
TGTGCCAGCTCGGGTTTCACTGAAGCTTTCTTT
CASSGFTEAFF
>NA|TRBV2|NA|TRBJ2-7
TGTGCCAGCAGTGCGGGGACCTACGAGCAGTACTTC
CASSAGTYEQYF
>NA|TRBV5-1|NA|TRBJ2-1
TGCGCCAGCAGCTTGGACCCCGCCTACAATGAGCAGTTCTTC
CASSLDPAYNEQFF
>NA|TRBV28|NA|TRBJ1-4
TGTGCCAGCAGTCCTTCATTGGGGGTAACTAATGAAAAACTGTTTTTT
CASSPSLGVTNEKLFF